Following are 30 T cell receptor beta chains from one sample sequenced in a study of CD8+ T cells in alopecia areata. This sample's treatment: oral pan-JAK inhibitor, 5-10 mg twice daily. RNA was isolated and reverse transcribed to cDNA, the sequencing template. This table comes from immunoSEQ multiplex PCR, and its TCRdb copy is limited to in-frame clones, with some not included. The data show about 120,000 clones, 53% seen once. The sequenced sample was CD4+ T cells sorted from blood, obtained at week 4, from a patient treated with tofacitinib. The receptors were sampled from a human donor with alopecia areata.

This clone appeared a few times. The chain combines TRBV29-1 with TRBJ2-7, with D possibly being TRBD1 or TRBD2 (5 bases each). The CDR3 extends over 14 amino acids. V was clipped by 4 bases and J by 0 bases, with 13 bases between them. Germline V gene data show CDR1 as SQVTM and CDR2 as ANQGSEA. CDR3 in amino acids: CSVGRDRSSYEQYF. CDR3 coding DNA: TGCAGCGTTGGAAGGGACCGGAGCTCCTACGAGCAGTACTTC.

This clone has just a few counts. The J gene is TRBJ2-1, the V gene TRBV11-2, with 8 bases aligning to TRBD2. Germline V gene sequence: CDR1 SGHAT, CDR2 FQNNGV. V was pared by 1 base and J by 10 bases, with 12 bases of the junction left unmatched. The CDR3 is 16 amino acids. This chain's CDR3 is CASSLVGTRGEVEQFF. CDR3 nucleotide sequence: TGTGCCAGCAGCTTAGTGGGGACTAGAGGCGAGGTAGAGCAGTTCTTC.

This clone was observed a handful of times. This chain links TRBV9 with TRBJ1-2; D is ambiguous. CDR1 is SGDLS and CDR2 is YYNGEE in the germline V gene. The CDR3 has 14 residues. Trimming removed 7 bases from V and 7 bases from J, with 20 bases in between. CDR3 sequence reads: CASSKARADSGYTF. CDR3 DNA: TGTGCCAGCTCCAAGGCTAGGGCGGACTCTGGCTACACCTTC. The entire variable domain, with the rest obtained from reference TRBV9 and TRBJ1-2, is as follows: DSGVTQTPKHLITATGQRVTLRCSPRSGDLSVYWYQQSLDQGLQFLIQYYNGEERAKGNILERFSAQQFPDLHSELNLSSLELGDSALYFCASSKARADSGYTFGSGTRLTVV.

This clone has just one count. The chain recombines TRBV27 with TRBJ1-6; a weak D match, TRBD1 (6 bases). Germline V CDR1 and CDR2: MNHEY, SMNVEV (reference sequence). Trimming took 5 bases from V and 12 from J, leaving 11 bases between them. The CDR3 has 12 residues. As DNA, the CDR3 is TGTGCCAGCAGTCCACGGACAGAACCCCTCCACTTT. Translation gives CASSPRTEPLHF.

CDR3 nucleotides: TGCGCCAGCAGCTCGCGGGAGGTAGGAGATACGCAGTATTTT. Its protein is CASSSREVGDTQYF. This chain links TRBV5-1 with TRBJ2-3; TRBD2 agrees at 8 bases. This CDR3 has 14 amino acids. V lost 3 bases, J lost 5 bases, and 5 bases stayed unmatched. The V gene's germline CDR1 is SGHRS and CDR2 YFSETQ.

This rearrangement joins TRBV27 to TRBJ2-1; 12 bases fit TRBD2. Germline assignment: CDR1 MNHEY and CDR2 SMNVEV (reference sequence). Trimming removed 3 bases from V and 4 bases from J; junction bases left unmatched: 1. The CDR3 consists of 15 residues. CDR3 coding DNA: TGTGCCAGCAGTTTGACTAGCGGGGGTTACAATGAGCAGTTCTTC. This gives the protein CASSLTSGGYNEQFF.

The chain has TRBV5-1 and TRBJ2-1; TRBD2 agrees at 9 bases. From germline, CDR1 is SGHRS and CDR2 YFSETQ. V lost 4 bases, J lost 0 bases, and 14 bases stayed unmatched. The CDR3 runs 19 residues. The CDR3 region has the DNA TGCGCCAGCAGCGGGTTAGGGGCTAGCGGGGAGGGCTCCTACAATGAGCAGTTCTTC. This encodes CASSGLGASGEGSYNEQFF.

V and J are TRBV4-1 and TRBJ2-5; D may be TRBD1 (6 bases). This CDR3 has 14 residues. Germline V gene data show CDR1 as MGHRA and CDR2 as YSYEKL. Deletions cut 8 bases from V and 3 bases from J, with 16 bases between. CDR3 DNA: TGCGCCAGCCGCAGGGGTTTGTCCAAAGAGACCCAGTACTTC. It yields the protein CASRRGLSKETQYF.

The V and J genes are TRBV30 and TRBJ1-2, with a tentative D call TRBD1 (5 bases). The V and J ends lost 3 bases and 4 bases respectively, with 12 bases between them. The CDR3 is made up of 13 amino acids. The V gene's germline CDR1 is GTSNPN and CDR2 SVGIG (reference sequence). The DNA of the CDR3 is TGTGCCTGGAGGGTAGGGGCGACCTATGGCTACACCTTC. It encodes CAWRVGATYGYTF.

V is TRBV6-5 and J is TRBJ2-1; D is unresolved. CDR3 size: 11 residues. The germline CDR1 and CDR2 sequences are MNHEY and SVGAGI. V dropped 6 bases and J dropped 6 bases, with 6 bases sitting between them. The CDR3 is CASSEGNEQFF. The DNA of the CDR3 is TGTGCCAGCAGCGAAGGCAATGAGCAGTTCTTC.

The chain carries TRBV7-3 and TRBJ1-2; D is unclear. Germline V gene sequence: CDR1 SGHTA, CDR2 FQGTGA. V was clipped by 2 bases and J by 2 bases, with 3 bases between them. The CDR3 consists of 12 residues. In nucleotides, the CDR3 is TGTGCCAGCAGCTTACTAAACTATGGCTACACCTTC. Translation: CASSLLNYGYTF.

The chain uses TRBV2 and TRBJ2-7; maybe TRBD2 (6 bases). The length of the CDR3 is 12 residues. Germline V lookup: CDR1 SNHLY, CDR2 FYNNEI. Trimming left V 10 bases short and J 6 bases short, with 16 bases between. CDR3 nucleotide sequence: TGTGCCACCAACGGGGGAGTGCCCGAGCAGTACTTC. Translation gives CATNGGVPEQYF.

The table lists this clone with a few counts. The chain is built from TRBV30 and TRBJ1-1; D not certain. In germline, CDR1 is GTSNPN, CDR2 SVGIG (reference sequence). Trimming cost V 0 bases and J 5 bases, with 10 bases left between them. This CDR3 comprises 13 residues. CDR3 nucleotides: TGTGCCTGGAGTGTCCTCACCCAAACTGAAGCTTTCTTT. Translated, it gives CAWSVLTQTEAFF.

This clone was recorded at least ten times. CDR3 in DNA: TGTGCCAGCAGCCGGGACAGGCCCACAGATACGCAGTATTTT. Protein sequence: CASSRDRPTDTQYF. V gene TRBV7-6 combines with J gene TRBJ2-3, with 8 bases matching TRBD1. CDR1 SGHVS and CDR2 FNYEAQ come from the germline V gene. The CDR3 loop spans 14 amino acids. J lost 2 bases, V lost 5 bases, and 3 bases had no gene match.

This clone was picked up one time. The CDR3 sequence is CASLGENYGYTF. Written as DNA, the CDR3 is TGTGCCAGCTTGGGGGAAAACTATGGCTACACCTTC. This rearrangement joins TRBV27 to TRBJ1-2, with D perhaps matching TRBD1 (5 bases). The length of the CDR3 is 12 residues. Germline lookup yields CDR1 MNHEY and CDR2 SMNVEV (reference sequence). Trimming removed 8 bases at V and 2 bases at J, with 9 bases between.

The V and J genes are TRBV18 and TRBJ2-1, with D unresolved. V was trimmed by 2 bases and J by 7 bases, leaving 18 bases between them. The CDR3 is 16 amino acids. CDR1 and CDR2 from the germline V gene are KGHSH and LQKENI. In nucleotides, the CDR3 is TGTGCCAGCTCACCATATCCAGCGATGGTCGGGAATGAGCAGTTCTTC. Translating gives CASSPYPAMVGNEQFF. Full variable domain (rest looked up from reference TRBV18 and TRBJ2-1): NAGVMQNPRHLVRRRGQEARLRCSPMKGHSHVYWYRQLPEEGLKFMVYLQKENIIDESGMPKERFSAEFPKEGPSILRIQQVVRGDSAAYFCASSPYPAMVGNEQFFGPGTRLTVL.

CDR3 protein: CASRVGGGQETQYF. Here the CDR3 DNA reads TGTGCCAGCAGGGTGGGAGGGGGACAAGAGACCCAGTACTTC. The rearrangement joins TRBV6-6 to TRBJ2-5; D might be TRBD2 (7 bases). Germline CDR1 MNHNY, CDR2 SVGAGI (reference sequence). V gave up 6 bases and J gave up 2 bases, with 13 bases separating them. The CDR3 extends over 14 amino acids.

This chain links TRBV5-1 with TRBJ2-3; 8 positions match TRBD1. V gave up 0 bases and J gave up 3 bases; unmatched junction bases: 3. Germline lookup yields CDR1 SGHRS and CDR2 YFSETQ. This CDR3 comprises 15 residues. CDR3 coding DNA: TGCGCCAGCAGCTTGGACAGGGGGATGACAGATACGCAGTATTTT. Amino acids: CASSLDRGMTDTQYF.

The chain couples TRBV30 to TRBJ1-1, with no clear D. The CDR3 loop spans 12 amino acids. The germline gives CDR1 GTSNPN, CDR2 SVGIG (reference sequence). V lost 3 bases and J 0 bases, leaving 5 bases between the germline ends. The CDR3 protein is CAWRELNTEAFF. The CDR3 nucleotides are TGTGCCTGGAGGGAACTGAACACTGAAGCTTTCTTT.

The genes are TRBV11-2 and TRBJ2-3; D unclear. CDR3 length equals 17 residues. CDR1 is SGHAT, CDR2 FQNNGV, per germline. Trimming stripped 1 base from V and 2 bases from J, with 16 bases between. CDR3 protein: CASSLGGSLIHTDTQYF. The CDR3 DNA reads TGTGCCAGCAGCTTAGGAGGCAGCCTAATCCACACAGATACGCAGTATTTT.

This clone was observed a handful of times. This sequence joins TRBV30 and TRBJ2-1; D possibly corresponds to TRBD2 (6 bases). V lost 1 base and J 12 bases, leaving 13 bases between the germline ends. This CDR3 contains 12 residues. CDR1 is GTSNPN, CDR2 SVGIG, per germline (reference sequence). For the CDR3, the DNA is TGTGCCTGGAGTGGACTAGAAAAAGTGCAGTTCTTC. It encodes CAWSGLEKVQFF.

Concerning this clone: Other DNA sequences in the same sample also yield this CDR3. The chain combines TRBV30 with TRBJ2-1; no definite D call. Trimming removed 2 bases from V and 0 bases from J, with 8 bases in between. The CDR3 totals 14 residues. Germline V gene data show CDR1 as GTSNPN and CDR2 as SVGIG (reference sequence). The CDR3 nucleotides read TGTGCCTGGAGTTCCACTTTCTCCTACAATGAGCAGTTCTTC. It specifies CAWSSTFSYNEQFF.

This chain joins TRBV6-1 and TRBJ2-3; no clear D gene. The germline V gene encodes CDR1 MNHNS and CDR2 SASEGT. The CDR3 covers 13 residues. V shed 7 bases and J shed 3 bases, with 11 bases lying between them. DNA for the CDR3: TGTGCCAGCACAGCCCAGAGTACAGATACGCAGTATTTT. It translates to CASTAQSTDTQYF.

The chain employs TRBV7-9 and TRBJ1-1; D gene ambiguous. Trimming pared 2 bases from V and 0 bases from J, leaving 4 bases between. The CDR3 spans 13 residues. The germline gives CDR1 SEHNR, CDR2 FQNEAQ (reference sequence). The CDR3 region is CASSLSVNTEAFF. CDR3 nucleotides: TGTGCCAGCAGCTTATCGGTGAACACTGAAGCTTTCTTT.

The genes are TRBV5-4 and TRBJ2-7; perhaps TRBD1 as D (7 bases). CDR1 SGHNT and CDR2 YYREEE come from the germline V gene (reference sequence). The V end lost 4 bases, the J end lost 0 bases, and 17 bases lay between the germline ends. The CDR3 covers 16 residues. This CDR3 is CASSKTGWEVSYEQYF. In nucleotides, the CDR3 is TGTGCCAGCAGCAAGACAGGGTGGGAGGTCTCCTACGAGCAGTACTTC.

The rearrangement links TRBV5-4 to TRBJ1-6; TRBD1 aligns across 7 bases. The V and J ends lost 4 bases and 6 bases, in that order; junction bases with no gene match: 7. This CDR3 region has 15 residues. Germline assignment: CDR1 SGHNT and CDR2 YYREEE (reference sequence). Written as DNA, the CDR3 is TGTGCCAGCAGCCCAGGAGGGACAGCTAATTCACCCCTCCACTTT. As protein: CASSPGGTANSPLHF.

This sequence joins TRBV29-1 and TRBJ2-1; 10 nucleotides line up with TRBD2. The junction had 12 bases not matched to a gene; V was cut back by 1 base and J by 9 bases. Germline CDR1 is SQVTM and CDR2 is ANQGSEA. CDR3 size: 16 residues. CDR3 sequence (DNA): TGCAGCGTTGAAGGGCTACCGGGACTAGCGATCTCTGAGCAGTTCTTC. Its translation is CSVEGLPGLAISEQFF.

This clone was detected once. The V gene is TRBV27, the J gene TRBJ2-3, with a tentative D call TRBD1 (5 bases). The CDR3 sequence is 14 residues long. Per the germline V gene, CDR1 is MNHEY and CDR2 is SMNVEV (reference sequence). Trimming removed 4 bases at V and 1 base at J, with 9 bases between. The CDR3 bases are TGTGCCAGCAGTTGGGGCGAGGGCACAGATACGCAGTATTTT. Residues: CASSWGEGTDTQYF.

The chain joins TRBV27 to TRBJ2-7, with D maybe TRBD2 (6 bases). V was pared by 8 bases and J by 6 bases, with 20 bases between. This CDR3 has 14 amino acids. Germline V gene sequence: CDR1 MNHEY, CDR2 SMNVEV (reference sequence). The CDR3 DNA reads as TGTGCCAGCGCCCTCCTTGCGGGACCCGGCGAGCAGTACTTC. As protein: CASALLAGPGEQYF.

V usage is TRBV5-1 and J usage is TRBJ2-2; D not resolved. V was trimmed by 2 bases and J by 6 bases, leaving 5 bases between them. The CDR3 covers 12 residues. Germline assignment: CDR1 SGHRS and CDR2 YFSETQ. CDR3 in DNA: TGCGCCAGCAGCTTAACGGCCGGGGAGCTGTTTTTT. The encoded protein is CASSLTAGELFF. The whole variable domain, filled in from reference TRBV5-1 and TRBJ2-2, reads KAGVTQTPRYLIKTRGQQVTLSCSPISGHRSVSWYQQTPGQGLQFLFEYFSETQRNKGNFPGRFSGRQFSNSRSEMNVSTLELGDSALYLCASSLTAGELFFGEGSRLTVL.